This T cell receptor beta chain is drawn from a study of OX40 agonist ivuxolimab in advanced cancers. As regards this clone: Its specificity is not known.

Findings of the study overall: Blood T cells, both CD4+ and CD8+, expanded clonally by week 6 at 0.1 to 3.0 mg/kg.

The CDR3 consists of 10 residues. The V end lost 8 bases, the J end lost 4 bases, and 5 bases lay between the germline ends. Germline CDR1 is LNHDA and CDR2 is SQIVND (reference sequence). Sequenced by immunoSEQ multiplex PCR; TCRdb stores in-frame clones only, minus some. The repertoire consists of about 71,000 clones, with about three quarters occurring once and the leading ten covering 5%. The sequence was obtained from an adult with an advanced solid tumor such as melanoma, head and neck, liver or kidney cancer. The chain combines TRBV19 with TRBJ1-2; no clear D gene. Sequencing was performed on CD4+ or CD8+ T cells sorted from blood, taken in a trial of the OX40 agonist ivuxolimab. Here the CDR3 DNA reads TGTGCCAGTTTCGCCTATGGCTACACCTTC. Its protein product is CASFAYGYTF.